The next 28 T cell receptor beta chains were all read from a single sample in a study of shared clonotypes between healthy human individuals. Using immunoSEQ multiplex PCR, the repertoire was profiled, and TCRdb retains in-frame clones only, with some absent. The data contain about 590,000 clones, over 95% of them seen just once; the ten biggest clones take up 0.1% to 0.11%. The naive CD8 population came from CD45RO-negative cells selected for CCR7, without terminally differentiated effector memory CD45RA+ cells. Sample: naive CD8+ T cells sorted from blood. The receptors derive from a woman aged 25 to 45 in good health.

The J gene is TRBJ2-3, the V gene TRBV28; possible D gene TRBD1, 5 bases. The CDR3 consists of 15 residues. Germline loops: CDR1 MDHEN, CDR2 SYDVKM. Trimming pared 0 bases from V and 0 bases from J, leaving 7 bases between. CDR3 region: CASSLWTASTDTQYF. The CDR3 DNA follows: TGTGCCAGCAGTTTATGGACAGCTAGCACAGATACGCAGTATTTT.

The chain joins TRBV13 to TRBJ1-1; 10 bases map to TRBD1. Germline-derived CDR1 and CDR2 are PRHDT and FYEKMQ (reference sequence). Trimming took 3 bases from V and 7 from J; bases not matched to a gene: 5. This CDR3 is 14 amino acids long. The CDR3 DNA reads TGTGCCAGCAGCTTGAAGGGGACAGGGGTTGAAGCTTTCTTT. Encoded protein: CASSLKGTGVEAFF.

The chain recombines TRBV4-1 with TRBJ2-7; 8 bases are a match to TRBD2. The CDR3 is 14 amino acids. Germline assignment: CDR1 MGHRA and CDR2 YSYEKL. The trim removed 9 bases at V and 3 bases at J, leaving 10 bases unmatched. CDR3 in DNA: TGCGCCAGTTTCCGCCGGGAGGGCCTCTACGAGCAGTACTTC. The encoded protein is CASFRREGLYEQYF.

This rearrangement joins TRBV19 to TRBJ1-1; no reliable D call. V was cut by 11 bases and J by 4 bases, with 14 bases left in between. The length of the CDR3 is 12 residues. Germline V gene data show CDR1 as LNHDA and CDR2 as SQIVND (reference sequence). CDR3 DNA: TGTGCCTCCAACTCTGGTGGCACTGAAGCTTTCTTT. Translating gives CASNSGGTEAFF.

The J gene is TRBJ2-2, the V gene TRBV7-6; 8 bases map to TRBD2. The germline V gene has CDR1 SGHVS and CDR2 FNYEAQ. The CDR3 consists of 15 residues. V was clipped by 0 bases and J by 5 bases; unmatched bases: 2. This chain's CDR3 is CASSLAASGTGELFF. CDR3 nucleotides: TGTGCCAGCAGCTTAGCGGCTAGCGGGACCGGGGAGCTGTTTTTT.

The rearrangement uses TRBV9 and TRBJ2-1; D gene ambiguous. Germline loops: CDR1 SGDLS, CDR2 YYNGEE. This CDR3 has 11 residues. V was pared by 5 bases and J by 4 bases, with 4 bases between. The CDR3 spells CASSKYNEQFF. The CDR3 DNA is TGTGCCAGCAGTAAATACAATGAGCAGTTCTTC.

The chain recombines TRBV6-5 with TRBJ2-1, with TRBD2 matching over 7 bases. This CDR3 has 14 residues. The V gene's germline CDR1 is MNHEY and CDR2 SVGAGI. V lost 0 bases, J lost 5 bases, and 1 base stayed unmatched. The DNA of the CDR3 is TGTGCCAGCAGTTACTCCGGGAGGCACAATGAGCAGTTCTTC. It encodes CASSYSGRHNEQFF.

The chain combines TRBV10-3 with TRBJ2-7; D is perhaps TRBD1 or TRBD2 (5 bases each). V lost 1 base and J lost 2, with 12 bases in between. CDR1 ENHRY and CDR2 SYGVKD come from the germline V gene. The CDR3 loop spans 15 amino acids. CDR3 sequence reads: CAISEFRDVAYEQYF. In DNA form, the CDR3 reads TGTGCCATCAGTGAGTTCCGGGACGTCGCCTACGAGCAGTACTTC.

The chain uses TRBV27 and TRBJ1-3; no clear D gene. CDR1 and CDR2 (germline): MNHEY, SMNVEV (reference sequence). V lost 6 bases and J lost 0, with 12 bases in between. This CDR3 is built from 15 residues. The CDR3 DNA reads TGTGCCAGCAGGCTTGACGGGAACTCTGGAAACACCATATATTTT. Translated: CASRLDGNSGNTIYF.

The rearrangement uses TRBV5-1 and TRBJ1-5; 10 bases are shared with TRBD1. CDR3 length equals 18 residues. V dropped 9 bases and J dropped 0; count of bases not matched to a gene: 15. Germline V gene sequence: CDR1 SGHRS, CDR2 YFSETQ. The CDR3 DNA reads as TGCGCCATTTTAGACCCGGGACAGGGGTACTATAGCAATCAGCCCCAGCATTTT. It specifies CAILDPGQGYYSNQPQHF.

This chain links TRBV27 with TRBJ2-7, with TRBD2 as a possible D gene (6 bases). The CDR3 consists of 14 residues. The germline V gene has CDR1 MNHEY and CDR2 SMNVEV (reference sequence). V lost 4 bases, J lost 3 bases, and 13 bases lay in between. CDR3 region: CASSSGLADYEQYF. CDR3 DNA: TGTGCCAGCAGTTCGGGACTCGCGGACTACGAGCAGTACTTC.

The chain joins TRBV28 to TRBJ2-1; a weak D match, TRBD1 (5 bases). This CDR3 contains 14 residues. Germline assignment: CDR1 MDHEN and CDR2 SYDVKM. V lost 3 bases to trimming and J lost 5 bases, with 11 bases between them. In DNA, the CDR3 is TGTGCCAGCAGTTTCTGGGGCCCCAACAATGAGCAGTTCTTC. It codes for CASSFWGPNNEQFF.

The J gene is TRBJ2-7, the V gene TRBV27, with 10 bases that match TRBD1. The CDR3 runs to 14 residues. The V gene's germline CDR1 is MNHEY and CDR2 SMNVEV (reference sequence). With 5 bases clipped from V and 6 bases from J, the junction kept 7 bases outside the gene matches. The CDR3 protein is CASSRQGAPPEQYF. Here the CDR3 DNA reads TGTGCCAGCAGTCGACAGGGGGCGCCCCCCGAGCAGTACTTC.

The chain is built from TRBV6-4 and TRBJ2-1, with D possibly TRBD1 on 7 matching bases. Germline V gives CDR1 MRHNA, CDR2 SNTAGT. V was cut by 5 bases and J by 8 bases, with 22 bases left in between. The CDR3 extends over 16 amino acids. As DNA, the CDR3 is TGTGCCAGCAGTCTCGACAGGGTGACTAGGAATGATGAGCAGTTCTTC. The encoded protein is CASSLDRVTRNDEQFF.

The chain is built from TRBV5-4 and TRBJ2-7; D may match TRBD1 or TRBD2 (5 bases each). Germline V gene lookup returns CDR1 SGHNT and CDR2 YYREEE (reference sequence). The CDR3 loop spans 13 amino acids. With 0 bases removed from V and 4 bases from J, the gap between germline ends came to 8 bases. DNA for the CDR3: TGTGCCAGCAGCTTGGGGGACGGGTACGAGCAGTACTTC. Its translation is CASSLGDGYEQYF. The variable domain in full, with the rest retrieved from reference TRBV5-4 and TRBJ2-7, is ETGVTQSPTHLIKTRGQQVTLRCSSQSGHNTVSWYQQALGQGPQFIFQYYREEENGRGNFPPRFSGLQFPNYSSELNVNALELDDSALYLCASSLGDGYEQYFGPGTRLTVT.

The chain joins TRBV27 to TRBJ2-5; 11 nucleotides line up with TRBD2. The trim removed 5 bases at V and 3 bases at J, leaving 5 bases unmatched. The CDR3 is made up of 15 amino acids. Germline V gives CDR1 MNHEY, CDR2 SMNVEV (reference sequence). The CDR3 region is CASSILAGVEETQYF. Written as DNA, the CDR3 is TGTGCCAGCAGTATACTAGCGGGAGTAGAAGAGACCCAGTACTTC.

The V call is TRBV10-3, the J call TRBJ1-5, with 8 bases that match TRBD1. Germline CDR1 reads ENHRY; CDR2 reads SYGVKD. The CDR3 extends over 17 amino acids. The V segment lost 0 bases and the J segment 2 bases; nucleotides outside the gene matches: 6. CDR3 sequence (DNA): TGTGCCATCAGTGAGTCAGGGGAGACAGGGGGCAATCAGCCCCAGCATTTT. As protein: CAISESGETGGNQPQHF.

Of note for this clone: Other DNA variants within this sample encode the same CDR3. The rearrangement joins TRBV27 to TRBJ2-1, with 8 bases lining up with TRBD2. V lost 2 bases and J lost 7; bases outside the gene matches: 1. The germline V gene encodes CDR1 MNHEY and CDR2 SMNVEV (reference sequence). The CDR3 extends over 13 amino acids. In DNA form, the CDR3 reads TGTGCCAGCAGTTTAGGCGGGAGGAATGAGCAGTTCTTC. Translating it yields CASSLGGRNEQFF.

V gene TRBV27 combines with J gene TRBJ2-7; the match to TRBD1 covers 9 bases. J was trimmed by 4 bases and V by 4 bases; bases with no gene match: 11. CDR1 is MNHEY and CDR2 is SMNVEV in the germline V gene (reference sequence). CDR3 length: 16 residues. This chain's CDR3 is CASSSAPGTGLYEQYF. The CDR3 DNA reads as TGTGCCAGCAGTTCGGCCCCCGGGACAGGGCTTTACGAGCAGTACTTC.

CDR3 coding DNA: TGTGCCAGCAGTCCCCGGACTAGCGGGAGGGCCTACGAGCAGTACTTC. It codes for CASSPRTSGRAYEQYF. The chain combines TRBV27 with TRBJ2-7, with 15 nucleotides matching TRBD2. V trimming: 5 bases; J trimming: 2 bases; junction bases outside the gene matches: 4. Germline values: CDR1 MNHEY, CDR2 SMNVEV (reference sequence). The CDR3 loop spans 16 amino acids.

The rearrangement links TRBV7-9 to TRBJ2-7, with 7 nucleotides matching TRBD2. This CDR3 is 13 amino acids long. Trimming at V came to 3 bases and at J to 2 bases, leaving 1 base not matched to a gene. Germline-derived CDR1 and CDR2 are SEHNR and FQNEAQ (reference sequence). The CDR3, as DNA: TGTGCCAGCAGCTTTGGGACTACCTACGAGCAGTACTTC. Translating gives CASSFGTTYEQYF.

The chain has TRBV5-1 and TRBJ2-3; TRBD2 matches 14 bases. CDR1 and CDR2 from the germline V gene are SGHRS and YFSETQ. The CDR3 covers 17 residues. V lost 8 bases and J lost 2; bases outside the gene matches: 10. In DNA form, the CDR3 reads TGCGCCAGTTTCCCGGGACTAGCGGGAGAGTACACAGATACGCAGTATTTT. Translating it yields CASFPGLAGEYTDTQYF.

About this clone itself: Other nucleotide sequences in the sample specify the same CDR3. The CDR3 bases are TGCGCCAGCAGCTTAGGACAGCCGAGCTACGAGCAGTACTTC. Amino acids: CASSLGQPSYEQYF. The chain uses TRBV5-1 and TRBJ2-7; D might be TRBD1 (6 bases). Trimming removed 2 bases from V and 3 bases from J, with 12 bases in between. This CDR3 contains 14 residues. The germline gives CDR1 SGHRS, CDR2 YFSETQ.

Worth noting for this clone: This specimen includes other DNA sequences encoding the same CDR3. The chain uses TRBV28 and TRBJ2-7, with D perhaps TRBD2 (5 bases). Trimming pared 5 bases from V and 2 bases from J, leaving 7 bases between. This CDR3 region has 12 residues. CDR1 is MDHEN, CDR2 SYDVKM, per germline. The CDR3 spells CASSAGTYEQYF. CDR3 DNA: TGTGCCAGCAGTGCCGGGACCTACGAGCAGTACTTC.

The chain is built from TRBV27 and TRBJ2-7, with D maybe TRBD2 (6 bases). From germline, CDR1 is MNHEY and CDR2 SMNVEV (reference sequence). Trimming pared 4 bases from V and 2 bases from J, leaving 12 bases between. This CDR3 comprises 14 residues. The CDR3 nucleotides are TGTGCCAGCAGTTCAGGACTATCAACCTACGAGCAGTACTTC. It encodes CASSSGLSTYEQYF.

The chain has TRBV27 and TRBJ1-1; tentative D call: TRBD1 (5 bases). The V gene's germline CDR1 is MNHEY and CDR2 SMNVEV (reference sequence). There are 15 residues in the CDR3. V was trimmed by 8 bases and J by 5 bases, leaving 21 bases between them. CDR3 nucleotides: TGTGCCAGCGATCCCGGGGCGGGCACGAGGACTGAAGCTTTCTTT. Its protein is CASDPGAGTRTEAFF.

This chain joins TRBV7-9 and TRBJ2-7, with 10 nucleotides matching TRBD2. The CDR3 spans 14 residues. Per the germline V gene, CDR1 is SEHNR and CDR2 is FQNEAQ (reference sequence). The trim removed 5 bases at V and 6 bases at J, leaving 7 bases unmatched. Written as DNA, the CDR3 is TGTGCCAGCAGCCCTAGCGGGAGAAGGGTCGAGCAGTACTTC. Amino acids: CASSPSGRRVEQYF.

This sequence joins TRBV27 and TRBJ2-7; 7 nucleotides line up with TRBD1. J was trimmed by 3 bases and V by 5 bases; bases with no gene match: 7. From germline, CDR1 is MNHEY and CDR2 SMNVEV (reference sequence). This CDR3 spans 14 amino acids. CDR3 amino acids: CASSVGTAVYEQYF. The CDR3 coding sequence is TGTGCCAGCAGTGTCGGGACAGCTGTCTACGAGCAGTACTTC.